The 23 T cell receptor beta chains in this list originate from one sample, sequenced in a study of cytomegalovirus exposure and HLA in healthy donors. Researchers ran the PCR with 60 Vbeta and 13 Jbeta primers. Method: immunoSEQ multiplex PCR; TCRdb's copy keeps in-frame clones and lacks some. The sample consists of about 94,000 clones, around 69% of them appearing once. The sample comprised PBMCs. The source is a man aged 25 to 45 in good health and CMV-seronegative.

The DNA for the CDR3 is TGTGCCAGCAGCTTAGGAGACGTTACTATCTATGGCTACACCTTC. Translation gives CASSLGDVTIYGYTF. The V and J genes are TRBV7-2 and TRBJ1-2; unclear D gene. Germline CDR1 SGHTA, CDR2 FQGNSA. Deletions cut 1 base from V and 4 bases from J, with 13 bases between. CDR3 length: 15 residues. Using reference TRBV7-2 and TRBJ1-2 for the parts outside the CDR3, the full variable domain is GAGVSQSPSNKVTEKGKDVELRCDPISGHTALYWYRQSLGQGLEFLIYFQGNSAPDKSGLPSDRFSAERTGGSVSTLTIQRTQQEDSAVYLCASSLGDVTIYGYTFGSGTRLTVV.

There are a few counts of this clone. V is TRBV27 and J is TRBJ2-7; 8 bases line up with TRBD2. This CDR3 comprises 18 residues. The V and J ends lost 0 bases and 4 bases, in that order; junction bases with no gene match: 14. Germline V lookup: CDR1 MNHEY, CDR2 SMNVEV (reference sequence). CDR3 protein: CASSLSAGGGPRYYEQYF. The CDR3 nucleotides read TGTGCCAGCAGTTTATCGGCGGGGGGAGGGCCTAGGTATTACGAGCAGTACTTC.

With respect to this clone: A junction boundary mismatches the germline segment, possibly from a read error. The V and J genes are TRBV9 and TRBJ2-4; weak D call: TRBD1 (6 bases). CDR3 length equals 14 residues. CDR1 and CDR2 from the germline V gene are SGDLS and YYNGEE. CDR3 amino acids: CASSVAYRDGIRYF. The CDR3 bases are TGTGCCAGCAGCGTAGCTTACAGGGATGGCATTCGGTACTTC. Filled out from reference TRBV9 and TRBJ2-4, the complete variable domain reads DSGVTQTPKHLITATGQRVTLRCSPRSGDLSVYWYQQSLDQGLQFLIQYYNGEERAKGNILERFSAQQFPDLHSELNLSSLELGDSALYFCASSVAYRDGIRYFGAGTRLSVL.

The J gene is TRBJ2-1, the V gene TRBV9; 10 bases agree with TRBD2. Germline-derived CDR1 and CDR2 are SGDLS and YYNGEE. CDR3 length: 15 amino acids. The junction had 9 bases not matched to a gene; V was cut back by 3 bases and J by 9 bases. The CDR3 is CASSGSGGGFREQFF. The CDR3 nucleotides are TGTGCCAGCAGCGGCAGCGGGGGGGGGTTCCGTGAGCAGTTCTTC.

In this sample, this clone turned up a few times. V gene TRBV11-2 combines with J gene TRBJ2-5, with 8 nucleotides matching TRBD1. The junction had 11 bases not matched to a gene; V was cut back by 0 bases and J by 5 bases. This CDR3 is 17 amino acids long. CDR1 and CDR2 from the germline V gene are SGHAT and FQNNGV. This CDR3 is CASSLDHRDRIVETQYF. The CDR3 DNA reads TGTGCCAGCAGCTTAGACCACCGGGACAGGATTGTTGAGACCCAGTACTTC.

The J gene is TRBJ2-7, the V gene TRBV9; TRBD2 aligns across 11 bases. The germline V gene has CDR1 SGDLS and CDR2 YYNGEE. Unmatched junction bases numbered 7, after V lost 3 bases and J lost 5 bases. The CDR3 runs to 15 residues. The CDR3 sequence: CASSATSGSPNEQYF. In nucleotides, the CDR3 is TGTGCCAGCAGCGCCACTAGCGGGAGTCCCAACGAGCAGTACTTC.

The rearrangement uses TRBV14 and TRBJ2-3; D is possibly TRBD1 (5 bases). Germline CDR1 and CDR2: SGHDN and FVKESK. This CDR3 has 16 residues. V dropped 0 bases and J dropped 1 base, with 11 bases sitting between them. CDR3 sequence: CASSQDVGARTDTQYF. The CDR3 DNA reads TGTGCCAGCAGCCAAGATGTAGGGGCTCGCACAGATACGCAGTATTTT.

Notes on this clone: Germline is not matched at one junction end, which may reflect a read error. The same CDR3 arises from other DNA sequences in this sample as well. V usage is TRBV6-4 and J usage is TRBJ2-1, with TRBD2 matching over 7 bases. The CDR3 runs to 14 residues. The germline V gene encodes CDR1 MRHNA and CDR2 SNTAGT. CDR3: CASSVGLEGNEQFF. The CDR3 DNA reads TGCGCCAGCAGTGTCGGACTAGAAGGCAATGAGCAGTTCTTC.

As DNA, the CDR3 is TGTGCCAGCTCCCAGGGGCACTATGGCTACACCTTC. Its translation: CASSQGHYGYTF. This chain joins TRBV9 and TRBJ1-2, with D tentatively TRBD1 (6 bases). Germline loops: CDR1 SGDLS, CDR2 YYNGEE. V gave up 7 bases and J gave up 3 bases, with 10 bases separating them. This CDR3 comprises 12 residues.

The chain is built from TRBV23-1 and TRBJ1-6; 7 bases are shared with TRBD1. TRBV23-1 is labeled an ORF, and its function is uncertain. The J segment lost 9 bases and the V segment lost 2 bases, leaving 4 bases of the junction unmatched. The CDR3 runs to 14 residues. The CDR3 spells CASSQGTAFSPLHF. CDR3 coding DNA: TGCGCCAGCAGTCAAGGGACAGCCTTTTCACCCCTCCACTTT.

CDR3 sequence: CASSRRGYEQYF. The DNA of the CDR3 is TGTGCCAGCAGTCGCCGCGGCTACGAGCAGTACTTC. V gene TRBV6-5 combines with J gene TRBJ2-7; D is ambiguous. Trimming took off 5 bases at V and 3 bases at J, with 8 bases between the two ends. Germline values: CDR1 MNHEY, CDR2 SVGAGI. The CDR3 sequence is 12 residues long.

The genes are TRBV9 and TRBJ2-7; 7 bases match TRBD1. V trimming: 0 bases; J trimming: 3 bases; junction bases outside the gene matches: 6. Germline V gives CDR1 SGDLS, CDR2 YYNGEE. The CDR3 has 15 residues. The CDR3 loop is CASSVAPDRVYEQYF. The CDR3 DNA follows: TGTGCCAGCAGCGTAGCCCCCGACAGGGTCTACGAGCAGTACTTC.

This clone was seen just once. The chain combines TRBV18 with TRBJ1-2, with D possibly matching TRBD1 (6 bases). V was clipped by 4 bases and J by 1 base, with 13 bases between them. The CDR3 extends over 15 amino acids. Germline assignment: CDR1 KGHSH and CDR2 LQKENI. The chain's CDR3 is CASSQRTEDNYGYTF. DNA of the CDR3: TGTGCCAGCTCACAACGGACAGAAGATAACTATGGCTACACCTTC. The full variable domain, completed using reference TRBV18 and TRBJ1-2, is NAGVMQNPRHLVRRRGQEARLRCSPMKGHSHVYWYRQLPEEGLKFMVYLQKENIIDESGMPKERFSAEFPKEGPSILRIQQVVRGDSAAYFCASSQRTEDNYGYTFGSGTRLTVV.

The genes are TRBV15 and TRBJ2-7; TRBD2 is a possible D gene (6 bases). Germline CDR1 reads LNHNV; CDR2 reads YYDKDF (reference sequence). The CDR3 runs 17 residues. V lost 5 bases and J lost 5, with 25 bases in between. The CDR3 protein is CATSAGSGRDLLNEQYF. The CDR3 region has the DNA TGTGCCACCAGCGCCGGGAGCGGCAGGGACCTTCTGAACGAGCAGTACTTC.

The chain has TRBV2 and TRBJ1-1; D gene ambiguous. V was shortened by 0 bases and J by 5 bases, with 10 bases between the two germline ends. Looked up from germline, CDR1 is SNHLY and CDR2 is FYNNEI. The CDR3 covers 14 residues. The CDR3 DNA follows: TGTGCCAGCAGTGAAGCGTGGCCGAAAACTGAAGCTTTCTTT. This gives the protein CASSEAWPKTEAFF. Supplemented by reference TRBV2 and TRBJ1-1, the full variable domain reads EPEVTQTPSHQVTQMGQEVILRCVPISNHLYFYWYRQILGQKVEFLVSFYNNEISEKSEIFDDQFSVERPDGSNFTLKIRSTKLEDSAMYFCASSEAWPKTEAFFGQGTRLTVV.

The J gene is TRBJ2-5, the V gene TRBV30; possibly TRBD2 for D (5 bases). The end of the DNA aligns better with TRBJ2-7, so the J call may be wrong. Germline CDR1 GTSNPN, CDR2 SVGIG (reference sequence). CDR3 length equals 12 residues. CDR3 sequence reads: CAWDPGTIEQYF. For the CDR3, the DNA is TGTGCCTGGGATCCGGGAACGATCGAGCAGTACTTC.

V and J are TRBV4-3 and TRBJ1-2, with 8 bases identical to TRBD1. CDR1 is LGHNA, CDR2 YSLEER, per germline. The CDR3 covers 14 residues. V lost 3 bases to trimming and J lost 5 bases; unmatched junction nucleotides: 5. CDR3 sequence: CASSQGGQVYGYTF. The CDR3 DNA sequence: TGCGCCAGCAGCCAGGGGGGACAGGTGTATGGCTACACCTTC.

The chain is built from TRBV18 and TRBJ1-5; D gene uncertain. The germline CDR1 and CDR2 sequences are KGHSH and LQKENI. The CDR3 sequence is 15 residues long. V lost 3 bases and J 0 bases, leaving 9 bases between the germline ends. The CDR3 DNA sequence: TGTGCCAGCTCACCGGGCAGGCCTAGCAATCAGCCCCAGCATTTT. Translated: CASSPGRPSNQPQHF.

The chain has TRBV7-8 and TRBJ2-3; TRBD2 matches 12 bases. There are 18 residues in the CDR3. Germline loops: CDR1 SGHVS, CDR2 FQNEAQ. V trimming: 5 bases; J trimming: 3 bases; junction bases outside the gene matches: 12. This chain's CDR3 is CASSRRAQTSGGTDTQYF. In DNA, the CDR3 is TGTGCCAGCAGCCGAAGGGCCCAGACTAGCGGGGGTACAGATACGCAGTATTTT.

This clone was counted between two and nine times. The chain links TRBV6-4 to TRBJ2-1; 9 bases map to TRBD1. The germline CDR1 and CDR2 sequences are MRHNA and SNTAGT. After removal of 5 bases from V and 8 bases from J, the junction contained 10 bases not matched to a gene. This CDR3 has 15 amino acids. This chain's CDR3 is CASSLNFRQGDEQFF. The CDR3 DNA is TGTGCCAGCAGTTTGAATTTCAGACAGGGGGATGAGCAGTTCTTC.

The CDR3 coding sequence is TGCGCCAGCAGCTTCCTTCCAGGGGGCACTGAAGCTTTCTTT. It specifies CASSFLPGGTEAFF. This chain connects TRBV5-1 to TRBJ1-1; 7 bases agree with TRBD1. The CDR3 contains 14 residues. Unmatched junction bases numbered 5, after V lost 2 bases and J lost 4 bases. CDR1 SGHRS and CDR2 YFSETQ come from the germline V gene. Full variable domain (missing parts from reference TRBV5-1 and TRBJ1-1): KAGVTQTPRYLIKTRGQQVTLSCSPISGHRSVSWYQQTPGQGLQFLFEYFSETQRNKGNFPGRFSGRQFSNSRSEMNVSTLELGDSALYLCASSFLPGGTEAFFGQGTRLTVV.

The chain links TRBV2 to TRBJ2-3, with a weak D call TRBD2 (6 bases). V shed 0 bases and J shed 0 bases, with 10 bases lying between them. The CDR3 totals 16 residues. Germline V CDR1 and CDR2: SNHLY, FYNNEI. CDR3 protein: CASSEARGGSTDTQYF. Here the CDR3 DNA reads TGTGCCAGCAGTGAAGCTCGGGGAGGAAGCACAGATACGCAGTATTTT.

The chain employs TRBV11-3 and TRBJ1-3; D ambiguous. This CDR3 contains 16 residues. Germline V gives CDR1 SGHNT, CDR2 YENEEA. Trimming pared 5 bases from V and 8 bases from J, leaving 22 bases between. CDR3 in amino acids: CASSLRGGPGSDTIYF. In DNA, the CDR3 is TGTGCCAGCAGCCTACGCGGCGGCCCTGGATCGGACACCATATATTTT.